These 27 T cell receptor beta chains share one sample of origin, sequenced in a study of shared clonotypes between healthy human individuals (dated by TCRdb to the early 2020s). Library preparation was by the immunoSEQ multiplex PCR assay. The source is immuneACCESS, and TCRdb retained only in-frame sequences with V and J called. Part of the clones is not carried over; for the studies checked, unresolved V genes explain less than half of this, and the remainder is unexplained. The sample records 950,000 to 1,200,000 clones, about 80% of which are singletons. The top ten constitute 0.7% to 0.95% of the sample. The sample taken for sequencing was memory CD4+ T cells from PBMCs. The cell subset or site label for this specimen denotes: CD45RA-negative fraction. These receptors were obtained from a man aged 18 to 30 in good health. Some clones in this sample may be carry-over from other donors' samples.

The chain joins TRBV30 to TRBJ2-1; no firm D call. There are 11 residues in the CDR3. The V end was cut by 0 bases, the J end by 8 bases, with 5 bases between. The germline V gene has CDR1 GTSNPN and CDR2 SVGIG (reference sequence). CDR3 sequence (DNA): TGTGCCTGGAGTGTTTTCTATGAGCAGTTCTTC. Translation gives CAWSVFYEQFF.

This clone came up a few times. The J gene is TRBJ1-1, the V gene TRBV2; the match to TRBD1 covers 7 bases. J lost 5 bases, V lost 4 bases, and 4 bases had no gene match. Looked up from germline, CDR1 is SNHLY and CDR2 is FYNNEI. CDR3 size: 13 residues. CDR3 region: CASSGQGGTEAFF. The DNA of the CDR3 is TGTGCCAGCAGTGGACAGGGAGGAACTGAAGCTTTCTTT.

The chain is built from TRBV15 and TRBJ1-5; D not certain. The CDR3 runs to 13 residues. Germline CDR1 LNHNV, CDR2 YYDKDF (reference sequence). V gave up 0 bases and J gave up 8 bases, with 8 bases separating them. This CDR3 reads CATSRENREPQHF. DNA of the CDR3: TGTGCCACCAGCAGAGAAAATCGGGAGCCCCAGCATTTT.

In this sample, this clone turned up a few times. Other nucleotide sequences from this sample produce the same CDR3. The chain uses TRBV7-8 and TRBJ1-1; a weak D match, TRBD1 (5 bases). This CDR3 is 13 amino acids long. The germline V gene has CDR1 SGHVS and CDR2 FQNEAQ. The ends were cut back, 5 bases at V and 5 bases at J, with 12 bases in the middle. The CDR3 nucleotides are TGTGCCAGCAGCCTCTGGGGGGGAACTGAAGCTTTCTTT. Amino acids: CASSLWGGTEAFF.

A remark on this clone: The identical CDR3 is also encoded by other nucleotide sequences in the sample. This chain joins TRBV5-1 and TRBJ2-5, with TRBD1 matching 8 bases. J was trimmed by 3 bases and V by 2 bases; bases with no gene match: 6. This CDR3 spans 15 amino acids. Per the germline V gene, CDR1 is SGHRS and CDR2 is YFSETQ. CDR3 amino acids: CASSLTGTGEETQYF. CDR3 nucleotides: TGCGCCAGCAGCTTAACCGGGACAGGTGAAGAGACCCAGTACTTC.

Note on this clone: The sample holds other DNA sequences that translate to the same CDR3. The gene calls are TRBV7-2 and TRBJ2-1, with D uncertain. V dropped 5 bases and J dropped 6 bases, with 5 bases sitting between them. CDR1 and CDR2 from the germline V gene are SGHTA and FQGNSA. The CDR3 contains 11 residues. CDR3 residues: CASSLLNEQFF. DNA for the CDR3: TGTGCCAGCAGCCTTCTCAATGAGCAGTTCTTC.

The CDR3 sequence is CASSPPGSPNDNEQFF. CDR3 bases: TGTGCCAGCAGCCCTCCCGGGTCCCCAAACGACAATGAGCAGTTCTTC. V usage is TRBV11-1 and J usage is TRBJ2-1; D is unclear. CDR3 length: 16 amino acids. The V gene lost 5 bases and the J gene lost 5 bases, with 19 bases spanning the gap. CDR1 is SGHAT, CDR2 FQDESV, per germline (reference sequence). Filled out from reference TRBV11-1 and TRBJ2-1, the complete variable domain reads EAEVAQSPRYKITEKSQAVAFWCDPISGHATLYWYRQILGQGPELLVQFQDESVVDDSQLPKDRFSAERLKGVDSTLKIQPAELGDSAMYLCASSPPGSPNDNEQFFGPGTRLTVL.

The rearrangement joins TRBV10-3 to TRBJ2-7; perhaps TRBD1 as D (6 bases). The CDR3 spans 14 residues. Between the trimmed V and J ends, which lost 3 bases and 2 bases, there was a span of 11 bases. CDR1 and CDR2 (germline): ENHRY, SYGVKD. The CDR3, as DNA: TGTGCCATCAGTGAAGGGACACGCACCTACGAGCAGTACTTC. Its protein is CAISEGTRTYEQYF.

This clone appeared once. This sequence joins TRBV5-1 and TRBJ2-5, with TRBD2 as a possible D gene (6 bases). The CDR3 contains 14 residues. V was clipped by 4 bases and J by 1 base, with 11 bases between them. CDR1 and CDR2 (germline): SGHRS, YFSETQ. This chain's CDR3 is CASSAGTSQETQYF. The CDR3 region has the DNA TGCGCCAGCAGCGCTGGGACTTCCCAAGAGACCCAGTACTTC.

The chain is built from TRBV4-2 and TRBJ2-5; weak D call: TRBD2 (5 bases). The germline gives CDR1 LGHNA, CDR2 YNFKEQ. The CDR3 has 14 residues. The V gene lost 4 bases and the J gene lost 4 bases, with 13 bases spanning the gap. The CDR3 spells CASSRELEIETQYF. The CDR3 coding sequence is TGTGCCAGCAGCCGTGAACTAGAAATAGAGACCCAGTACTTC.

The chain combines TRBV2 with TRBJ2-5; 8 positions agree with TRBD2. This CDR3 region has 14 residues. Germline V gene sequence: CDR1 SNHLY, CDR2 FYNNEI. With 6 bases clipped from V and 7 bases from J, the junction kept 10 bases outside the gene matches. CDR3 protein: CASRQFGLAVTQYF. The CDR3 region has the DNA TGTGCCAGCAGACAATTCGGACTAGCTGTGACCCAGTACTTC.

J is TRBJ2-5 and V is TRBV11-1, with 9 bases matching TRBD1. Germline-derived CDR1 and CDR2 are SGHAT and FQDESV (reference sequence). This CDR3 is built from 14 residues. J was trimmed by 3 bases and V by 3 bases; bases with no gene match: 2. This CDR3 reads CASSFDRGKETQYF. CDR3 DNA sequence: TGTGCCAGCAGCTTCGACAGGGGGAAAGAGACCCAGTACTTC.

V gene TRBV11-2 combines with J gene TRBJ2-7, with D possibly TRBD1 on 5 matching bases. Trimming removed 1 base at V and 4 bases at J, with 11 bases between. This CDR3 comprises 14 residues. The germline CDR1 and CDR2 sequences are SGHAT and FQNNGV. CDR3 loop: CASSLVRQGYEQYF. The DNA of the CDR3 is TGTGCCAGCAGCTTAGTGCGGCAGGGATACGAGCAGTACTTC. The full variable domain, in which reference TRBV11-2 and TRBJ2-7 provide the parts outside the CDR3, is EAGVAQSPRYKIIEKRQSVAFWCNPISGHATLYWYQQILGQGPKLLIQFQNNGVVDDSQLPKDRFSAERLKGVDSTLKIQPAKLEDSAVYLCASSLVRQGYEQYFGPGTRLTVT.

V is TRBV13 and J is TRBJ1-3, with 8 bases fitting TRBD1. CDR1 and CDR2 (germline): PRHDT, FYEKMQ (reference sequence). Trimming at V came to 5 bases and at J to 2 bases, leaving 5 bases not matched to a gene. The CDR3 contains 15 residues. This chain's CDR3 is CASSNKQGAGNTIYF. The DNA of the CDR3 is TGTGCCAGCAGCAACAAACAGGGGGCTGGAAACACCATATATTTT.

The chain has TRBV28 and TRBJ2-3; 16 nucleotides line up with TRBD2. Germline assignment: CDR1 MDHEN and CDR2 SYDVKM. The CDR3 loop spans 18 amino acids. V lost 5 bases, J lost 2 bases, and 7 bases stayed unmatched. Here the CDR3 reads CASSPGTSGRGYTDTQYF. In DNA, the CDR3 is TGTGCCAGCAGTCCGGGGACTAGCGGGAGGGGTTACACAGATACGCAGTATTTT.

This chain links TRBV2 with TRBJ2-6; D is undetermined. There are 14 residues in the CDR3. CDR1 SNHLY and CDR2 FYNNEI come from the germline V gene. Trimming pared 9 bases from V and 9 bases from J, leaving 18 bases between. CDR3 in amino acids: CARGKAKDGNVLTF. The DNA for the CDR3 is TGTGCCAGGGGGAAGGCCAAGGATGGCAACGTCCTGACTTTC.

Of note for this clone: Other DNA sequences in this sample translate to the same CDR3. The gene calls are TRBV9 and TRBJ2-7; 7 bases agree with TRBD1. CDR3 length: 14 residues. The J segment lost 0 bases and the V segment lost 3 bases, leaving 3 bases of the junction unmatched. Germline assignment: CDR1 SGDLS and CDR2 YYNGEE. The CDR3 bases are TGTGCCAGCAGCGCCGGGACAGTCTCCTACGAGCAGTACTTC. Translating gives CASSAGTVSYEQYF.

This chain joins TRBV29-1 and TRBJ2-1, with 12 positions matching TRBD1. Germline CDR1 reads SQVTM; CDR2 reads ANQGSEA. The CDR3 length is 16 residues. The ends lost 4 bases at V and 2 bases at J; junction bases unmatched: 6. In DNA form, the CDR3 reads TGCAGCGTTGGCGGCGGGACAGGGGGCCCCTACAATGAGCAGTTCTTC. It translates to CSVGGGTGGPYNEQFF.

The chain uses TRBV7-2 and TRBJ2-1; 9 positions match TRBD2. Looked up from germline, CDR1 is SGHTA and CDR2 is FQGNSA. The CDR3 covers 17 residues. V trimming: 0 bases; J trimming: 3 bases; junction bases outside the gene matches: 6. CDR3 residues: CASSLALVAGVYNEQFF. CDR3 nucleotides: TGTGCCAGCAGCTTAGCGCTCGTAGCGGGAGTCTACAATGAGCAGTTCTTC.

The chain carries TRBV2 and TRBJ2-2; D not resolved. The CDR3 loop spans 14 amino acids. The ends were cut back, 8 bases at V and 0 bases at J, with 10 bases in the middle. Germline V gene sequence: CDR1 SNHLY, CDR2 FYNNEI. CDR3 coding DNA: TGTGCCAGCGGGCGACTGGCGAACACCGGGGAGCTGTTTTTT. Translated, it gives CASGRLANTGELFF.

This clone was seen just once. The chain joins TRBV27 to TRBJ2-2, with D tentatively TRBD1 or TRBD2 (6 bases each). The germline V gene has CDR1 MNHEY and CDR2 SMNVEV (reference sequence). V dropped 3 bases and J dropped 7 bases, with 12 bases sitting between them. The CDR3 runs to 14 residues. The CDR3 bases are TGTGCCAGCAGTTTTGGGGGGCACGGCGGGGAGCTGTTTTTT. Translation gives CASSFGGHGGELFF.

This clone was seen a single time. V gene TRBV29-1 combines with J gene TRBJ1-2; D might be TRBD1 (5 bases). The CDR3 is 13 residues long. Trimming removed 3 bases at V and 5 bases at J, with 13 bases between. Germline CDR1 and CDR2: SQVTM and ANQGSEA. This chain's CDR3 is CSVDGRGRYGYTF. The CDR3 region has the DNA TGCAGCGTTGATGGTCGGGGCCGGTATGGCTACACCTTC.

The CDR3 bases are TGTGCCAGCAGCCAGGAGCGGACCCAGTACTTC. This gives the protein CASSQERTQYF. The rearrangement links TRBV6-5 to TRBJ2-5; D remains ambiguous. Germline assignment: CDR1 MNHEY and CDR2 SVGAGI. The ends were cut back, 6 bases at V and 7 bases at J, with 9 bases in the middle. CDR3 length: 11 amino acids.

The chain is built from TRBV7-2 and TRBJ2-3; TRBD2 is a possible D gene (7 bases). CDR1 is SGHTA and CDR2 is FQGNSA in the germline V gene. There are 15 residues in the CDR3. Trimming removed 1 base from V and 5 bases from J, with 13 bases in between. This chain's CDR3 is CASSLDRGGVDTQYF. Written as DNA, the CDR3 is TGTGCCAGCAGCTTAGATAGGGGGGGAGTAGATACGCAGTATTTT.

This chain links TRBV5-1 with TRBJ2-1, with D maybe TRBD1 (6 bases). V lost 4 bases and J 2 bases, leaving 7 bases between the germline ends. The CDR3 has 13 residues. Germline-derived CDR1 and CDR2 are SGHRS and YFSETQ. Here the CDR3 reads CASSTGTYNEQFF. CDR3 nucleotides: TGCGCCAGCAGCACAGGGACCTACAATGAGCAGTTCTTC.

This clone has more than one count but fewer than ten. This chain uses TRBV2 with TRBJ1-1, with unresolved D. V was trimmed by 2 bases and J by 5 bases, leaving 3 bases between them. CDR3 length: 11 amino acids. Germline V gene sequence: CDR1 SNHLY, CDR2 FYNNEI. CDR3 sequence (DNA): TGTGCCAGCAGTGAACAGACTGAAGCTTTCTTT. This codes for CASSEQTEAFF.

On this clone: Other DNA sequences within the sample encode an identical CDR3. J is TRBJ2-6 and V is TRBV7-2, with D uncertain. Germline CDR1 reads SGHTA; CDR2 reads FQGNSA. The V and J ends lost 1 base and 0 bases respectively, with 4 bases between them. There are 15 residues in the CDR3. The CDR3 is CASSLGLSGANVLTF. The DNA for the CDR3 is TGTGCCAGCAGCTTAGGTCTCTCTGGGGCCAACGTCCTGACTTTC.